This T cell receptor beta chain was sequenced in a study of blood T cells in healthy people across ages. Study-wide results and caveats: Unsorted PBMCs blocked a conclusive comparison of naive and antigen-experienced cells. Changes in expanded clonotypes were possibly confounded, as the CMV status of donors was unknown. Strong correlation existed between TCR beta diversity and naive T cell percentage.

Using a J-beta primer mix together with a sample-barcoded 5' primer, a second PCR was run for about 7 to 12 cycles. TCRdb itself ran the 5' RACE reads through MiXCR, one entry per CDR3 protein. The data contain over 1,300,000 distinct CDR3 sequences, approximately 59% of them singletons. About this clonotype: Its antigen is as yet unknown.

The V end was cut by 4 bases, the J end by 1 base, with 16 bases between. The CDR3 runs to 16 residues. CDR1 and CDR2 (germline): SEHNR, FQNEAQ (reference sequence). The TCR originated in a young man in good health. The material sequenced was blood. This chain connects TRBV7-9 to TRBJ1-1; tentative D call: TRBD1 (5 bases). DNA of the CDR3: TGTGCCAGCAGCTCTCATGAGGCCAGGGAGAACACTGAAGCTTTCTTT. Amino acid sequence: CASSSHEARENTEAFF.